This TCR beta chain was captured by sequencing in a study of shared clonotypes between healthy human individuals. Across the whole study: The cohort had a couple of women and a few men, ages 18 to 49.

TCRdb keeps only in-frame clones here, not all; method: immunoSEQ multiplex PCR. The table lists about 1 million clones, about 80% of them singletons. General study points: Generally, estimated richness proved larger in naive subsets than it did in memory subsets. Clonotype sharing among the donors was expected to vary with sequencing depth. Sampling included only blood; tissue repertoires likely differ.

Comments on this clone: Its antigen remains unidentified.

Per the germline V gene, CDR1 is SGHTS and CDR2 is YDEGEE. This CDR3 contains 14 residues. The germline V and J ends were trimmed by 2 bases and 5 bases, with 13 bases remaining between them. The rearrangement links TRBV5-8 to TRBJ2-5, with D possibly being TRBD1 (6 bases). Sequenced input: memory CD4+ T cells from PBMCs. Specified subset: CD45RA-negative fraction. This receptor was identified in a young man in good health. Some clones in this sample may be carry-over from other donors' samples. CDR3 sequence (DNA): TGTGCCAGCAGCTTTTCTGGGGGCTATGAGACCCAGTACTTC. The encoded protein is CASSFSGGYETQYF. The full variable domain, completed using reference TRBV5-8 and TRBJ2-5, is EAGVTQSPTHLIKTRGQQATLRCSPISGHTSVYWYQQALGLGLQFLLWYDEGEERNRGNFPPRFSGRQFPNYSSELNVNALELEDSALYLCASSFSGGYETQYFGPGTRLLVL.